This TCR beta chain was recorded in a study of CD8 T cells in Susac syndrome. RNA, at roughly 0.45 to 1 ug, was reverse transcribed with random hexamers. The authors amplified TCR beta CDR3 across 54 Vbeta and 13 Jbeta using immunoSEQ multiplex PCR. TCRdb recomputed calls from the immunoSEQ multiplex PCR reads with MiXCR, one row per CDR3 protein. The sample records more than 100,000 distinct CDR3 sequences, roughly 96% being singletons. V dropped 3 bases and J dropped 6 bases, with 23 bases sitting between them. CDR3 length: 17 residues. From germline, CDR1 is SGHRS and CDR2 YFSETQ. The rearrangement links TRBV5-1 to TRBJ2-3; D is perhaps TRBD1 (5 bases). The receptor's source is a human donor in good health. The sequencing input was CD4+ T cells from PBMCs. CDR3 amino acids: CASSSFATATPGDTQYF. The CDR3 DNA reads as TGCGCCAGCAGCTCTTTTGCGACGGCGACCCCAGGGGATACGCAGTATTTT.